Following are 10 T cell receptor beta chains from one sample sequenced in a study of blood T cell repertoires in COVID-19. TCRdb's table, derived via immunoSEQ multiplex PCR, lists solely in-frame clones and lacks some. The table lists under 200,000 clones, nearly 90% of them singletons. Sample: peripheral blood. These receptor sequences come from a man in his fifties or sixties with active or convalescent COVID-19.

The gene calls are TRBV9 and TRBJ1-2; D might be TRBD1 (5 bases). The V gene's germline CDR1 is SGDLS and CDR2 YYNGEE. The CDR3 runs to 13 residues. Trimming pared 1 base from V and 6 bases from J, leaving 10 bases between. This CDR3 is CASSVQGINGYTF. CDR3 nucleotide sequence: TGTGCCAGCAGCGTACAGGGAATTAATGGCTACACCTTC.

V is TRBV29-1 and J is TRBJ1-4, with 7 bases lining up with TRBD1. The germline CDR1 and CDR2 sequences are SQVTM and ANQGSEA. Trimming cost V 1 base and J 6 bases; bases outside gene matches: 2. The length of the CDR3 is 13 residues. CDR3 nucleotide sequence: TGCAGCGTTGAAGCACAGGGGCATGAAAAACTGTTTTTT. This codes for CSVEAQGHEKLFF.

The CDR3 region is CASSLTPEGQETQYF. DNA of the CDR3: TGTGCCAGCTCCCTTACCCCGGAGGGACAAGAGACCCAGTACTTC. The J gene is TRBJ2-5, the V gene TRBV18; maybe TRBD2 (6 bases). Trimming removed 6 bases at V and 2 bases at J, with 16 bases between. This CDR3 spans 15 amino acids. Looked up from germline, CDR1 is KGHSH and CDR2 is LQKENI.

V usage is TRBV5-5 and J usage is TRBJ2-7; D is uncertain. Trimming removed 4 bases from V and 5 bases from J, with 16 bases in between. Germline V gene sequence: CDR1 SGHKS, CDR2 YYEKEE (reference sequence). CDR3 length: 14 residues. CDR3 nucleotide sequence: TGTGCCAGCAGCGTCTCCGGGTCGAGCAACGAGCAGTACTTC. It is translated as CASSVSGSSNEQYF.

This clone was recorded once. The V and J genes are TRBV7-9 and TRBJ2-7; 9 bases match TRBD1. The germline V gene has CDR1 SEHNR and CDR2 FQNEAQ (reference sequence). The CDR3 contains 14 residues. Losses at the gene ends were 2 bases for V and 4 bases for J; bases not matched to a gene: 3. The CDR3 sequence: CASSLMTGGYEQYF. The CDR3 DNA is TGTGCCAGCAGCTTAATGACAGGGGGTTACGAGCAGTACTTC.

This rearrangement joins TRBV2 to TRBJ2-4; 14 nucleotides agree with TRBD2. The CDR3 has 14 amino acids. CDR1 is SNHLY, CDR2 FYNNEI, per germline. J gave up 8 bases and V 6 bases, and 3 bases lay outside the gene matches. The CDR3 nucleotides read TGTGCCAGCAGCGTGACTAGCGGGGGGGACATTCAGTACTTC. It encodes CASSVTSGGDIQYF.

V and J are TRBV10-3 and TRBJ2-1; 12 bases line up with TRBD2. The CDR3 has 15 residues. Germline V gene lookup returns CDR1 ENHRY and CDR2 SYGVKD. With V trimmed by 4 bases and J by 7 bases, 5 bases remained unmatched. CDR3 coding DNA: TGTGCCATCAGTGCTGCTAGCGGGGGGGAAAATGAGCAGTTCTTC. Amino acids: CAISAASGGENEQFF.

The chain couples TRBV5-1 to TRBJ2-3; TRBD1 agrees at 8 bases. V was pared by 1 base and J by 4 bases, with 5 bases of the junction left unmatched. Germline CDR1 and CDR2: SGHRS and YFSETQ. The CDR3 is made up of 15 amino acids. This chain's CDR3 is CASSLLDREADTQYF. The CDR3 region has the DNA TGCGCCAGCAGCTTGTTGGACAGGGAGGCAGATACGCAGTATTTT.

This chain joins TRBV5-1 and TRBJ2-3; D gene ambiguous. CDR3 length equals 16 residues. Germline V gives CDR1 SGHRS, CDR2 YFSETQ. Trimming shortened V by 0 bases and J by 0 bases, and 11 bases separated the two germline ends. The CDR3 DNA sequence: TGCGCCAGCAGCTTGGGTACGAGTCCGAGCACAGATACGCAGTATTTT. This gives the protein CASSLGTSPSTDTQYF.

The chain recombines TRBV5-6 with TRBJ2-7; TRBD2 matches 8 bases. Germline loops: CDR1 SGHDT, CDR2 YYEEEE. This CDR3 region has 16 residues. V gave up 4 bases and J gave up 6 bases; unmatched junction bases: 15. CDR3 DNA: TGTGCCAGCAGCGGAACACCCTCGGAGCGGGGGACCGAGCAGTACTTC. Amino acid sequence: CASSGTPSERGTEQYF.